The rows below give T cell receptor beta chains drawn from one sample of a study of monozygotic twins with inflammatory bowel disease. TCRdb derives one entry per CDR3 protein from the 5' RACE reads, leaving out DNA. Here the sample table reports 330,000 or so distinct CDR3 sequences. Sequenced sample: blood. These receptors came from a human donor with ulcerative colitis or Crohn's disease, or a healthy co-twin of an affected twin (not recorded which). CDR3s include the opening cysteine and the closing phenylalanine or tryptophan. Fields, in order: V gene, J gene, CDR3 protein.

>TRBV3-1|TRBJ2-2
CASSQGWTGGELFF
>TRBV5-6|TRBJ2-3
CASSLGHDTQYF
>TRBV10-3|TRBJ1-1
CATGQMNTEAFF
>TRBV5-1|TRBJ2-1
CASSRGTGPRNNEQFF
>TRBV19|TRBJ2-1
CASSIVNPSYEQFF
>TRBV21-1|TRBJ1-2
CASSKEGRANYGYTF
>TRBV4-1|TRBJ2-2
CASSRGQGGGTGELFF
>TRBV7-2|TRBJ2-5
CASSGVVGETQYF
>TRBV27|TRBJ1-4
CASSKIGGLSPPVDEKLFF
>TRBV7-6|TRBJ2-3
CASSLITTDTQYF
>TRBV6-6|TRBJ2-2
CASLQGGTGELFF
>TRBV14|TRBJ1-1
CASSQTGLPLNTEAFF
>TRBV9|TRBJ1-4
CASSAGTVVEKLFF
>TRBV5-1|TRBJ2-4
CASSSVGGALQYF
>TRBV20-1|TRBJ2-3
CSASPSGSSDTQYF
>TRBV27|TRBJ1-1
CASSSKGARKTEAFF
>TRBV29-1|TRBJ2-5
CSVGGQQETQYF
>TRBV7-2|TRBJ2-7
CASSLASRGRSYEQYF
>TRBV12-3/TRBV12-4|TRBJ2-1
CASSPGQGAEAGGVDNEQFF
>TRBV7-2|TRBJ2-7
CASSFPKGYEQYF
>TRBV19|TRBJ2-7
CASSKPGQGYEQYF
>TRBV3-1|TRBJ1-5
CASSQGGAGQPQHF
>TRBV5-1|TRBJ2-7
CASSIAGNYEQYF
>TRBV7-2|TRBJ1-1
CASSPTAYNTEAFF
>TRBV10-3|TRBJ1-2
CAISESDDSGGYTF
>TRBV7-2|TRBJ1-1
CASSFTGTNTEAFF
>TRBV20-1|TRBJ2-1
CSARGLRDRDSREQFF
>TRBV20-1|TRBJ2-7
CSAVKNSYEQYF
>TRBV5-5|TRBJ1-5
CASSLDGPNQPQHF
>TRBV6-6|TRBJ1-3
CACSRKDTIYF
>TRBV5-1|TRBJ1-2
CASSPGTGEDGYTF
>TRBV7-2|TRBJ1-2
CASSLAGGSGYGYTF
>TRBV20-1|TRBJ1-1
CSARDSARRNTEAFF
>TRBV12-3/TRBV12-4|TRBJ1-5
CASGRISSNQPQHF
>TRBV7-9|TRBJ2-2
CASSLVISANTGELFF
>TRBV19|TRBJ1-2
CASQYMDRPYGYTF
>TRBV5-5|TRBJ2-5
CASSLRFAETQYF
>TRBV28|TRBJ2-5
CASSPRLAGEKETQYF
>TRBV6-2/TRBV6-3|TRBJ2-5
CASTDPGARAETQYF
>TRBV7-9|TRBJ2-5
CASSFSGPSRDQETQYF
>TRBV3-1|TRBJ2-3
CASSHPQGSGTDTQYF
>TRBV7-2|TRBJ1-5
CASSYDRDQPQHF
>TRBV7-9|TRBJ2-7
CASSFRDIGPREQYF
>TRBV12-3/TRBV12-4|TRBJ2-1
CASTLSQRKNEQFF
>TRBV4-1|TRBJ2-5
CASSQSTREPFETQYF
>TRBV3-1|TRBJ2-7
CASSQEYTSSYEQYF
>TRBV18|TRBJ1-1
CASPRSNPAGQGAFLNTEAFF
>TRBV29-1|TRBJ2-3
CSQRESSDTQYF
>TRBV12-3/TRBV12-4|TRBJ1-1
CASSLRGEGSTEAFF
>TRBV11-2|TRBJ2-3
CASSLDRAGGGDTQYF
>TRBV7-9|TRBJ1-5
CASSPGTVNQPQHF
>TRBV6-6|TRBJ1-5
CASSYSDSSPPQHF
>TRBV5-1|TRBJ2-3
CASSFASPQADTQYF
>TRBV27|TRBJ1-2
CASASGTGNGYTF